This T cell receptor (beta chain) was profiled in a study of cytomegalovirus exposure and HLA in healthy donors. The study, taken as a whole, reports: Immune exposure information comprised only CMV serostatus. Confirmation was obtained in vitro that three CMV-associated chains are specific for CMV antigens.

This clone was detected a few times. The antigen remains undetermined. Vbeta (60) and Jbeta (13) primers were used in the PCR. Here immunoSEQ multiplex PCR was the method, and the copy in TCRdb shows in-frame clones only, minus some. The table records around 65,000 clones, approximately 81% of them present only once. Trimming at V came to 4 bases and at J to 6 bases, leaving 19 bases not matched to a gene. CDR3 length: 17 residues. Looked up from germline, CDR1 is SGHRS and CDR2 is YFSETQ. The gene calls are TRBV5-1 and TRBJ2-7; 7 bases align to TRBD2. The TCR sequence derives from a woman in her twenties or thirties in good health and CMV-seropositive. The source material was PBMCs. The CDR3 DNA is TGCGCCAGCAGCCTGGGGATCCCAGGGAGGGCCTCGGGCGAGCAGTACTTC. Its translation: CASSLGIPGRASGEQYF.